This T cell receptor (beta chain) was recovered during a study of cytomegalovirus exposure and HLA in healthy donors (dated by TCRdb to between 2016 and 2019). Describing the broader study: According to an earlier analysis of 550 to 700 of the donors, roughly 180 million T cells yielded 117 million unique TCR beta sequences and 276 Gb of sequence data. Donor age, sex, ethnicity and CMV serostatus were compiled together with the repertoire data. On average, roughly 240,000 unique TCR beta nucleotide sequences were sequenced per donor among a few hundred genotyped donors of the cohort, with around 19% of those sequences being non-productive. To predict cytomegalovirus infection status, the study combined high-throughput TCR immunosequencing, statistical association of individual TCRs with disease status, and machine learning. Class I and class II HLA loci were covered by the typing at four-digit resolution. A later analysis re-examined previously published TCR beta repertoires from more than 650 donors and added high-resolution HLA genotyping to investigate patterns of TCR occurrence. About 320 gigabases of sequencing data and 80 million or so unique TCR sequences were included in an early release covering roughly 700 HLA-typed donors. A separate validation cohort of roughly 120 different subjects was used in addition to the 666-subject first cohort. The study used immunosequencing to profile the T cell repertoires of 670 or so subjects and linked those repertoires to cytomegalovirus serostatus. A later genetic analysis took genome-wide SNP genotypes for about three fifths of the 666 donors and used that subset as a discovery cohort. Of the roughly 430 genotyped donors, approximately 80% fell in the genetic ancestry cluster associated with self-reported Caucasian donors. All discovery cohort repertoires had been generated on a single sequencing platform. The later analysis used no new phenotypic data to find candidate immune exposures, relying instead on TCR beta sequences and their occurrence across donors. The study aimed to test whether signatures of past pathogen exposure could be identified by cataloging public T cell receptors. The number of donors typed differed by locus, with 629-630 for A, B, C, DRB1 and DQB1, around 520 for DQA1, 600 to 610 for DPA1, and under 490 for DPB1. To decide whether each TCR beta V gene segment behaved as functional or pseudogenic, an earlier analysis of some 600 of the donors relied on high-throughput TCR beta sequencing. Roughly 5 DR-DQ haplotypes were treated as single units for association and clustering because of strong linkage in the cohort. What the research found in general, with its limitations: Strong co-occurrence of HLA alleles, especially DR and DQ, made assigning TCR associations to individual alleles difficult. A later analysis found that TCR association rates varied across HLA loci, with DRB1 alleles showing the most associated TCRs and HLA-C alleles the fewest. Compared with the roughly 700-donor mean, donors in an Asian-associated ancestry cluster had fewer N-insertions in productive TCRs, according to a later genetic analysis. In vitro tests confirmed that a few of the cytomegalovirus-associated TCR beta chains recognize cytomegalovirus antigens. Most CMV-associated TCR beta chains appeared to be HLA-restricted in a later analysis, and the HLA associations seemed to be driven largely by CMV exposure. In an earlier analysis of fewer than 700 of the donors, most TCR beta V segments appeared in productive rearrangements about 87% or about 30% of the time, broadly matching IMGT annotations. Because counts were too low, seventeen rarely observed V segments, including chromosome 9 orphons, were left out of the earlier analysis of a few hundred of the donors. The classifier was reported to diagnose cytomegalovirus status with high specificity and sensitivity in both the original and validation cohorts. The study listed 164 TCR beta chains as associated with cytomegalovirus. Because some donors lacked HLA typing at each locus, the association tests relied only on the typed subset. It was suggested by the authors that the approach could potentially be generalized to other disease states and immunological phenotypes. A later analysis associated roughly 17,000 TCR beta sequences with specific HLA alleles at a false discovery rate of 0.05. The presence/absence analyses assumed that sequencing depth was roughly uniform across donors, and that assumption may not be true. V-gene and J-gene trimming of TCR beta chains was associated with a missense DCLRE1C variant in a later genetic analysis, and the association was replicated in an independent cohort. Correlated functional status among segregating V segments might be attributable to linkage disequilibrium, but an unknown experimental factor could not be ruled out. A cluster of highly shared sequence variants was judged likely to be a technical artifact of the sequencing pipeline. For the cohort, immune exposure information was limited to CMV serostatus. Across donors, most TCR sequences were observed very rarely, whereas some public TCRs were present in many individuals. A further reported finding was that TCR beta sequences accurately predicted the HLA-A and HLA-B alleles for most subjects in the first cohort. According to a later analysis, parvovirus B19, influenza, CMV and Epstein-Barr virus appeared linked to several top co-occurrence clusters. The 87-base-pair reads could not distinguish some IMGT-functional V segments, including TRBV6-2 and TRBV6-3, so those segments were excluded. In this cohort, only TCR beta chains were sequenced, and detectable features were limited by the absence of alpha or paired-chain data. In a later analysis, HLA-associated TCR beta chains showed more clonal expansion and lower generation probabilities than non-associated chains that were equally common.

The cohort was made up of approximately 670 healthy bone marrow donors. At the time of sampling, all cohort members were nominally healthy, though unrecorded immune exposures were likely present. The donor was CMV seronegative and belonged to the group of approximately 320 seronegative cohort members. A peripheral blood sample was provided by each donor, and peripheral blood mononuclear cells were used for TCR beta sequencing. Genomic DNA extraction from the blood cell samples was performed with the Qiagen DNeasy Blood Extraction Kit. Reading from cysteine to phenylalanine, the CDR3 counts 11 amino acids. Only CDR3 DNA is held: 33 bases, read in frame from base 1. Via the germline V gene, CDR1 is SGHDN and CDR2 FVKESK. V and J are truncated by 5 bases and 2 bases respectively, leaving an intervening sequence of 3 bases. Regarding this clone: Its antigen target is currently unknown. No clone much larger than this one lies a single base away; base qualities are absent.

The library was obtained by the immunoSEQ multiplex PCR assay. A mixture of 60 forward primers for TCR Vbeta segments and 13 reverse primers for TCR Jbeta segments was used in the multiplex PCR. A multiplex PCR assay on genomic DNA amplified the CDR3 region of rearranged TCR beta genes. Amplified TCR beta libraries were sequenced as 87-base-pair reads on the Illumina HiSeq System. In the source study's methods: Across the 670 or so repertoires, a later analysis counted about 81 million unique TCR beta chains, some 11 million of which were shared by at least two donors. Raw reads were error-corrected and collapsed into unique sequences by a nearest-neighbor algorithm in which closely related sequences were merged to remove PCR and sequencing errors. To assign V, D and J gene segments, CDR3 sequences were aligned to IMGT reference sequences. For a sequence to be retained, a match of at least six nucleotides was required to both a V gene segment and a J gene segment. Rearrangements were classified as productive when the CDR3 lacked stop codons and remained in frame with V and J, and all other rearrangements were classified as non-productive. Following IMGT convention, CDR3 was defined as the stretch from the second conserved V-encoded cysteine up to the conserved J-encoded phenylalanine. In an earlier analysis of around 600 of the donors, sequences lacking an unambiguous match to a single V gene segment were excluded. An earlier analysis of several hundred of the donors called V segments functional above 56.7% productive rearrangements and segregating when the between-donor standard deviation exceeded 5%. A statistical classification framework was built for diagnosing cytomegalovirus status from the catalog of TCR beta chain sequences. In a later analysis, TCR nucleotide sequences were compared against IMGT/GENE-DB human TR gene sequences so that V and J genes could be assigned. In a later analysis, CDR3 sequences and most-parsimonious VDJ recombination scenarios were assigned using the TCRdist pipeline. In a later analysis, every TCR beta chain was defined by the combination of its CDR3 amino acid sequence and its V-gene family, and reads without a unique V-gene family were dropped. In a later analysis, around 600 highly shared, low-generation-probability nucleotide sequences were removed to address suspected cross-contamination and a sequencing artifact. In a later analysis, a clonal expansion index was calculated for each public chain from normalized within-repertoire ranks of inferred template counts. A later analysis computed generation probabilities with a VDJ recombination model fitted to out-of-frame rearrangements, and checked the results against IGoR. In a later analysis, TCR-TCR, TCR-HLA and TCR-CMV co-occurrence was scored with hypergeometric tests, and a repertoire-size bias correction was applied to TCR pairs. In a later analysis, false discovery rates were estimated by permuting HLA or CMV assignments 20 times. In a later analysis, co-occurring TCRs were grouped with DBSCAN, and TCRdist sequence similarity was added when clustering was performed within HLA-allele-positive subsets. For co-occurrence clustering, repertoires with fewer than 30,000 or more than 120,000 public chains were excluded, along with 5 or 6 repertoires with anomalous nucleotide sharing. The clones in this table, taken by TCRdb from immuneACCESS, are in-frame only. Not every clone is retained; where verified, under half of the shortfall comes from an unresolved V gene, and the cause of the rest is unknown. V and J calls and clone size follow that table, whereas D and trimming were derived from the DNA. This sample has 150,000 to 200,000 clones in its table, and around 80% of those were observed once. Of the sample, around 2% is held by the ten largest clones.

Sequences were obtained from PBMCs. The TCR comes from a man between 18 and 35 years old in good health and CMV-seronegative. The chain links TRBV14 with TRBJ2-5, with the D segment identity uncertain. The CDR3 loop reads CASSSQETQYF. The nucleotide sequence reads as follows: TGTGCCAGCAGCTCTCAAGAGACCCAGTACTTC.